Shown below are 11 T cell receptor beta chains from a single sample sequenced in a study of blood T cell repertoires in COVID-19. Libraries were prepared by immunoSEQ multiplex PCR; TCRdb keeps only in-frame clonotypes and omits some of them. The top ten clones hold around 18% of a sample with around 130,000 clones, roughly 79% of them seen once. Sequenced sample: peripheral blood. The receptors come from an elderly man with acute or convalescent COVID-19.

The rearrangement joins TRBV29-1 to TRBJ2-5; 15 nucleotides agree with TRBD2. From germline, CDR1 is SQVTM and CDR2 ANQGSEA. V lost 2 bases and J lost 5; bases outside the gene matches: 3. The CDR3 runs to 15 residues. CDR3 bases: TGCAGCGTTGAATGGACTAGCGGGGGGGGTGAGACCCAGTACTTC. Residues: CSVEWTSGGGETQYF. Drawing the rest from reference TRBV29-1 and TRBJ2-5, the complete variable domain is SAVISQKPSRDICQRGTSLTIQCQVDSQVTMMFWYRQQPGQSLTLIATANQGSEATYESGFVIDKFPISRPNLTFSTLTVSNMSPEDSSIYLCSVEWTSGGGETQYFGPGTRLLVL.

The chain is built from TRBV5-1 and TRBJ1-3; D gene unclear. CDR3 length equals 15 residues. CDR1 is SGHRS, CDR2 YFSETQ, per germline. Trimming cost V 2 bases and J 1 base, with 10 bases left between them. The CDR3 nucleotides read TGCGCCAGCAGCTTAACACCGGGATCTGGAAACACCATATATTTT. It codes for CASSLTPGSGNTIYF.

The CDR3 region has the DNA TGTGCCAGCAGTCCTGCAGCGGGGTGGTACGAGCAGTACTTC. This encodes CASSPAAGWYEQYF. J is TRBJ2-7 and V is TRBV27; TRBD2 aligns across 7 bases. Trimming took 5 bases from V and 4 from J; bases not matched to a gene: 8. The CDR3 sequence is 14 residues long. CDR1 is MNHEY and CDR2 is SMNVEV in the germline V gene (reference sequence).

The rearrangement uses TRBV5-1 and TRBJ2-1; 9 bases agree with TRBD2. J gave up 7 bases and V 4 bases, and 9 bases lay outside the gene matches. This CDR3 comprises 15 residues. Germline V gene sequence: CDR1 SGHRS, CDR2 YFSETQ. CDR3 DNA sequence: TGCGCCAGCAGCCCCGCGGCTAGCGGGGTGAATGAGCAGTTCTTC. It translates to CASSPAASGVNEQFF.

The CDR3 DNA is TGTGCCAGCAGTCCGTCTGGGGCCAACGTCCTGACTTTC. Encoded protein: CASSPSGANVLTF. The V gene is TRBV2, the J gene TRBJ2-6; D not resolved. V was clipped by 5 bases and J by 1 base, with 3 bases between them. The CDR3 consists of 13 residues. Looked up from germline, CDR1 is SNHLY and CDR2 is FYNNEI.

By sample fraction, this clone is medium-sized. The chain uses TRBV2 and TRBJ2-6; 8 nucleotides line up with TRBD1. CDR1 and CDR2 (germline): SNHLY, FYNNEI. With V trimmed by 10 bases and J by 7 bases, 9 bases remained unmatched. The CDR3 consists of 14 residues. The CDR3 region is CATGQGALANVLTF. Here the CDR3 DNA reads TGTGCCACTGGACAGGGCGCTTTAGCCAACGTCCTGACTTTC. Variable domain in full (rest from reference TRBV2 and TRBJ2-6): EPEVTQTPSHQVTQMGQEVILRCVPISNHLYFYWYRQILGQKVEFLVSFYNNEISEKSEIFDDQFSVERPDGSNFTLKIRSTKLEDSAMYFCATGQGALANVLTFGAGSRLTVL.

J is TRBJ2-5 and V is TRBV6-9; maybe TRBD2 (5 bases). Germline V gene sequence: CDR1 MNHGY, CDR2 SVAAGI. This CDR3 region has 12 residues. With 5 bases removed from V and 11 bases from J, the gap between germline ends came to 15 bases. CDR3 loop: CASSKDASGQYF. Here the CDR3 DNA reads TGTGCCAGCAGTAAGGACGCCTCGGGGCAGTACTTC.

This chain uses TRBV6-4 with TRBJ2-1, with 9 bases matching TRBD2. The CDR3 contains 13 residues. V was pared by 2 bases and J by 8 bases, with 1 base of the junction left unmatched. The germline gives CDR1 MRHNA, CDR2 SNTAGT. CDR3 protein: CASSDLAGHEQFF. Here the CDR3 DNA reads TGTGCCAGCAGTGACCTAGCGGGGCATGAGCAGTTCTTC.

The rearrangement joins TRBV7-2 to TRBJ2-1; TRBD2 agrees at 9 bases. V shed 11 bases and J 9 bases; nucleotides not matched to a gene: 14. The CDR3 loop spans 14 amino acids. Germline CDR1 is SGHTA and CDR2 is FQGNSA. The chain's CDR3 is CASGRGGVQGEQFF. In DNA form, the CDR3 reads TGTGCCTCCGGGCGGGGGGGAGTTCAAGGTGAGCAGTTCTTC.

The genes are TRBV5-1 and TRBJ1-1; 8 bases match TRBD1. Unmatched junction bases numbered 4, after V lost 1 base and J lost 5 bases. This CDR3 is built from 14 residues. Germline-derived CDR1 and CDR2 are SGHRS and YFSETQ. This CDR3 reads CASSLSRGRTEAFF. DNA for the CDR3: TGCGCCAGCAGCTTGAGCAGGGGGCGAACTGAAGCTTTCTTT.

This sequence joins TRBV5-4 and TRBJ2-5; 14 bases match TRBD2. The CDR3 sequence is 16 residues long. J lost 0 bases, V lost 4 bases, and 2 bases had no gene match. Germline values: CDR1 SGHNT, CDR2 YYREEE (reference sequence). The CDR3 loop is CASSRLAGGYQETQYF. The CDR3 nucleotides are TGTGCCAGCAGCCGACTAGCGGGGGGGTACCAAGAGACCCAGTACTTC.